The clone carrying this TCR beta chain has only a few counts. The antigen is undetermined. The data belong to a study of T cell repertoires in cytomegalovirus infection. TCRdb reprocessed the reads via MiXCR and lists one record per CDR3 protein. The sample has about 350,000 distinct CDR3 sequences; approximately 35% are singletons. Study-level findings and limits: The ex vivo response was dominated by HLA-C-restricted CMV-specific TCR beta clonotypes.

The CDR3 runs 17 residues. V lost 2 bases to trimming and J lost 1 base, with 17 bases between them. The sequenced sample was cultured PBMCs, obtained from culture after CMV antigen stimulation. The chain employs TRBV12-3 or TRBV12-4 and TRBJ1-1; D is perhaps TRBD1 (5 bases). The receptor comes from a human donor in good health (CMV status not recorded). Some clones in this sample may be carry-over from other donors' samples. CDR3 DNA sequence: TGTGCCAGCAGTTTAACGGGAGGGACCTTGAGGAACACTGAAGCTTTCTTT. It translates to CASSLTGGTLRNTEAFF.